This T cell receptor (beta chain) was captured in a study of T-cell reconstitution after alpha-beta-depleted transplantation in children. General study results and limits: There were some patients whose high TCRbeta diversity at day 60 came from surviving recipient T cells and thymic progenitors. A year post-transplant, T-cell counts and diversity derived mostly from newly produced T cells. It was reported that alpha-beta T cells came from several hundred expanded graft clones (about two months after transplant).

Preparing the TCRbeta library involved the use of unique molecular identifiers. Via MiXCR, TCRdb re-called the PCR reads, giving one row per CDR3 protein. The table records hundreds of thousands of distinct CDR3 sequences, under 15% of them present only once. The CDR3 totals 11 residues. The germline CDR1 and CDR2 sequences are SQVTM and ANQGSEA. V gave up 8 bases and J gave up 6 bases, with 11 bases separating them. Concerning this clonotype: The antigen remains undetermined.

The receptor was derived from a male patient between 5 and 17 years old who had a stem cell transplant for acute myeloid leukemia, so the T cells may come from the graft donor. This rearrangement joins TRBV29-1 to TRBJ2-1; D is uncertain. The sample in question was PBMCs, mostly from graft donor cells, obtained 360 days after TCRalphabeta/CD19-depleted stem cell transplant. CDR3 nucleotide sequence: TGCAGCCCCGGGTCCCCCAATGAGCAGTTCTTC. Translating gives CSPGSPNEQFF.